Described below is a single T cell receptor beta chain sequence and its context. Its specificity is unknown. The sample belongs to a study of cytomegalovirus exposure and HLA in healthy donors. Overall study findings and caveats: Investigators reported under 200 TCR beta chains as tied to cytomegalovirus. Subsequent analysis revealed that first-cohort TCR clusters tended to co-occur in the roughly 120 validation repertoires. Most TCR sequences were rare, but some public TCRs occurred in many donors.

CDR1 and CDR2 from the germline V gene are LNHDA and SQIVND (reference sequence). The CDR3 is 15 residues long. V shed 5 bases, J shed 5 bases, and the junction held 11 bases outside the gene matches. Libraries were prepared by immunoSEQ multiplex PCR; TCRdb keeps only in-frame clonotypes and omits some of them. The data show hundreds of thousands of clones, 70% to 90% seen once. The origin of this receptor is a woman between 18 and 30 years old in good health and CMV-seronegative. The sequencing input was PBMCs. The chain links TRBV19 to TRBJ2-5, with 7 nucleotides matching TRBD1. The CDR3 bases are TGTGCCAGTAGTGCTTACAGGGGCCTGCGGGAGACCCAGTACTTC. This codes for CASSAYRGLRETQYF.